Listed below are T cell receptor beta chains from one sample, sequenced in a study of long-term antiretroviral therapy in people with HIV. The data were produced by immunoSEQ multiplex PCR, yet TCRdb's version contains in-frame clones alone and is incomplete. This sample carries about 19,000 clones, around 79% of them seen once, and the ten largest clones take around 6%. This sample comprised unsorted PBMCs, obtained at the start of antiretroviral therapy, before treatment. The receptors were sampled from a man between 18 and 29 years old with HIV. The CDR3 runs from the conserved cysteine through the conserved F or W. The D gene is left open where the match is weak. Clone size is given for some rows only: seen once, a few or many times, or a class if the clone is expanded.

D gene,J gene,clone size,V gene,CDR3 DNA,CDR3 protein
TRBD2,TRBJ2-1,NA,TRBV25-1,TGTGCCAGCAGTCAAAAGCGGGAGGAATATAATGAGCAGTTCTTC,CASSQKREEYNEQFF
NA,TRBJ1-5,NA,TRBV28,TGTGCCAGCCAGGAGGGGACCCATCAGCCCCAGCATTTT,CASQEGTHQPQHF
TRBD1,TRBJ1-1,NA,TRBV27,TGTGCCAGCAGCCTACAGGGGAGTATCGCTGAAGCTTTCTTT,CASSLQGSIAEAFF
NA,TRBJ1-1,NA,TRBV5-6,TGTGCCAGCAGCCCCCCCGGTGACAGACGAACTTGGGGAGCTTTCTTT,CASSPPGDRRTWGAFF
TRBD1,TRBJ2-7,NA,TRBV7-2,TGTGCCAGCAGTCCCAGGGGGACGTCCTACGAGCAGTACTTC,CASSPRGTSYEQYF
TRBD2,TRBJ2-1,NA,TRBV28,TGTGCCAGCAGTCTCTTACGACTAGCGGGACACAATGAGCAGTTCTTC,CASSLLRLAGHNEQFF
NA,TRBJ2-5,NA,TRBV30,TGTGCCTGGAGTGCCGGGACGGCGACCCAGTACTTC,CAWSAGTATQYF
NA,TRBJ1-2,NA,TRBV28,TGTGCCAGCAGTTCAAGGAACTATGGCTACACCTTC,CASSSRNYGYTF
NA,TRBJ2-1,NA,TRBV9,TGTGCCAGCAGCCCCCCAACCCAAGGGTTGTACAATGAGCAGTTCTTC,CASSPPTQGLYNEQFF
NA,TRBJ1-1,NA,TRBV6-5,TGTGCCAGCAGTTACGGTGGCACCCTGAACACTGAAGCTTTCTTT,CASSYGGTLNTEAFF
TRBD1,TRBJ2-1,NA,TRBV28,TGTGCCAGCAGTTTCGACAGGGGGACACGTAACAATGAGCAGTTCTTC,CASSFDRGTRNNEQFF
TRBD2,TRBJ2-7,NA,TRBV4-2,TGTGCCAGCAGCACTAGCGGGACCGGTTACGAGCAGTACTTC,CASSTSGTGYEQYF
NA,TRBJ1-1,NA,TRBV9,TGTGCCAGCAGCCAACAGGTTACCACTGAAGCTTTCTTT,CASSQQVTTEAFF
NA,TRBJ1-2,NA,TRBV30,TGTGCCTGGAGTGTACAGGCCCTGGGAGGCTACACCTTC,CAWSVQALGGYTF
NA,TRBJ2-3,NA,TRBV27,TGTGCCAGCAGTTCGACGCACTGGGATACGCAGTATTTT,CASSSTHWDTQYF
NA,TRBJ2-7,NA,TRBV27,TGTGCCAGCAGTTCAGGCTTCTACGAGCAGTACTTC,CASSSGFYEQYF
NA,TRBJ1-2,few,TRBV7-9,TGTGCCACCCCCTCGGGGAGTGGCTACACCTTC,CATPSGSGYTF
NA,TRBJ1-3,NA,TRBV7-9,TGTGCCAGCAGCTTACTGGGGAGCACCTCTGGAAACACCATATATTTT,CASSLLGSTSGNTIYF
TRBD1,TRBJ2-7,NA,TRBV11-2,TGTGCCAGCACCCCCCGGGACAGTCCCTACGAGCAGTACTTC,CASTPRDSPYEQYF
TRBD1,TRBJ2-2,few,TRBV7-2,TGTGCCAGCAGCCTATGGACAGGGGGTAACACCGGGGAGCTGTTTTTT,CASSLWTGGNTGELFF
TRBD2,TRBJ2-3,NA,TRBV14,TGTGCCAGCAGCCAACTAGCGGGAGTGGGAGATACGCAGTATTTT,CASSQLAGVGDTQYF
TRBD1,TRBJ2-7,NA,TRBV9,TGTGCCAGCAGCGTGGGGACAGACACGAGCTCCTACGAGCAGTACTTC,CASSVGTDTSSYEQYF
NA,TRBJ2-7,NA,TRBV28,TGTGCCAGCAGTTTCCACACAGGGAATCTCGGAGAATCGGCCTACGAGCAGTACTTC,CASSFHTGNLGESAYEQYF
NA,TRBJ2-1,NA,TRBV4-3,TGCGCCAGCAGCCAAGTTGAACTCCGCTACAATGAGCAGTTCTTC,CASSQVELRYNEQFF
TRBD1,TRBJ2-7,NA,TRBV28,TGTGCCAGCAGTTCAAAATTTCGGGACAGGGACGAGCAGTACTTC,CASSSKFRDRDEQYF
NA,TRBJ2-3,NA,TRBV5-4,TGTGCCAGCAGAAACCAGCGGTCTAGCACAGATACGCAGTATTTT,CASRNQRSSTDTQYF
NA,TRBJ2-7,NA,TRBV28,TGTGCCAGCAGTCCCACGCTCCCGGGAGAGCAGTACTTC,CASSPTLPGEQYF
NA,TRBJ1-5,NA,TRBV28,TGTGCCAGCAGTTCCCCATCAGGGTACGATCAGCCCCAGCATTTT,CASSSPSGYDQPQHF
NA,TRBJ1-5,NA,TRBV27,TGTGCCAGCAGTTATAGCGGGCTGGTTGGGCCCCAGCATTTT,CASSYSGLVGPQHF
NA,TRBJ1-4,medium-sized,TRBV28,TGTGCCAGCAGTTTGTATTTTGCGGGGGAGTTGGCGACTAATGAAAAACTGTTTTTT,CASSLYFAGELATNEKLFF
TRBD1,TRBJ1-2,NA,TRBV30,TGTGCCTGGATTCCCGGGACAGGGGTAAGGGGTGGCTACACCTTC,CAWIPGTGVRGGYTF
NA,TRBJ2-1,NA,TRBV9,TGTGCCAGCAGCGTAGATGATAGAAGGGATGAGCAGTTCTTC,CASSVDDRRDEQFF
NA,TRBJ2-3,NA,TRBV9,TGTGCCAGCAGCCAGGGGAGGTCCACAGATACGCAGTATTTT,CASSQGRSTDTQYF
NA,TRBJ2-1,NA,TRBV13,TGTGCCAGCAGCTACCAAATCACCCGGGCCTCGCCCGCCAATGAGCAGTTCTTC,CASSYQITRASPANEQFF
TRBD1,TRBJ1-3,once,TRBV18,TGTGCCAGCTCACCACGGGACAGGGTTGCAAACACCATATATTTT,CASSPRDRVANTIYF
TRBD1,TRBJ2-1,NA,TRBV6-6,TGTGCCAGCAGCTATACAGGGGATGAGCAGTTCTTC,CASSYTGDEQFF
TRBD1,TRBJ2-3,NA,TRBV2,TGTGCCAGCAGTTACCAGGGGGCCAGTACAGATACGCAGTATTTT,CASSYQGASTDTQYF
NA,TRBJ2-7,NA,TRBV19,TGTGCCAGTAGTAGCCAGATCTCTAACGGCCACTACGAGCAGTACTTC,CASSSQISNGHYEQYF
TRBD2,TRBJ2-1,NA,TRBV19,TGTGCCAGTAGTTCAGCGGGAGGACCCTACAATGAGCAGTTCTTC,CASSSAGGPYNEQFF
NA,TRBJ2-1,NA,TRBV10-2,TGCGCCAGCAGTGATGGGGCCGGAGGATCCTACAATGAGCAGTTCTTC,CASSDGAGGSYNEQFF
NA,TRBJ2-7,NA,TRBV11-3,TGTGCCAGCAGCTTAGGCGGGGGCGAGGGTTACGAGCAGTACTTC,CASSLGGGEGYEQYF
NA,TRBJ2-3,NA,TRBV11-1,TGTGCCAGCAGCTTAGGGGATACGCAGTATTTT,CASSLGDTQYF
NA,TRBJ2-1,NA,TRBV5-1,TGCGCCAGCAGCTTGGAGGCGCGGGTGAGCTCCTACAATGAGCAGTTCTTC,CASSLEARVSSYNEQFF
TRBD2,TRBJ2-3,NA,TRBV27,TGTGCCAGCAGTTTTTCGGCGGGAGCCACAGATACGCAGTATTTT,CASSFSAGATDTQYF
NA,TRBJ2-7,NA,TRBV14,TGTGCCAGCAGCCAAGTTGCTACATCCTACGAGCAGTACTTC,CASSQVATSYEQYF
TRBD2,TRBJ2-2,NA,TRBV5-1,TGCGCCAGCAGCACGGGGGGTTTGAACACCGGGGAGCTGTTTTTT,CASSTGGLNTGELFF
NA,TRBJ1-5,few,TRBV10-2,TGCGCCAGCCGTGGTGGCTCTCAGCCCCAGCATTTT,CASRGGSQPQHF
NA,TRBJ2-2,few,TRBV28,TGTGCCAGCAGTCCTGACAGGTCGAGCGGGAAGAACACCGGGGAGCTGTTTTTT,CASSPDRSSGKNTGELFF
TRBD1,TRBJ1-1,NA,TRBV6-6,TGTGCCAGCAGTTACTCCGTGGGACAGGGGGCTCGAGCTTTCTTT,CASSYSVGQGARAFF
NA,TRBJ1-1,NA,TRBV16,TGTGCCAGCAGCCTCCTCAAGAACACTGAAGCTTTCTTT,CASSLLKNTEAFF
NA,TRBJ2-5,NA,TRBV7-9,TGTGCCAGCAGCACTTGGACTGGAGGGGAGACCCAGTACTTC,CASSTWTGGETQYF
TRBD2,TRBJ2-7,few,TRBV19,TGTGCCACTCAGGATACATTAGCGGGGGAACCCTACGAGCAGTACTTC,CATQDTLAGEPYEQYF
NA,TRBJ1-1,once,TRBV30,TGTGCCTGGCGGGCGGGGCACGCGGGGCTGAACACTGAAGCTTTCTTT,CAWRAGHAGLNTEAFF
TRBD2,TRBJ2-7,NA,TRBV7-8,TGTGCCAGCAGCCCTCAACTAGCGGGACGGCACGAGCAGTACTTC,CASSPQLAGRHEQYF
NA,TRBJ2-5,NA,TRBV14,TGTGCCAGCAGCCGCCGACAACCAATGTTGGAGGGGACCCAGTACTTC,CASSRRQPMLEGTQYF
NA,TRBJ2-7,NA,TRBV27,TGTGCCAGCAGTTTATCAAACGGCGAGCAGTACTTC,CASSLSNGEQYF
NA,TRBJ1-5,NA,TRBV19,TGTGCCAGTAGTATCTTAGGGGTAGGCAGCAATCAGCCCCAGCATTTT,CASSILGVGSNQPQHF
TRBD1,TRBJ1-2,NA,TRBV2,TGTGCCAGCAGTGAGACAGGGGGTTACTATGGCTACACCTTC,CASSETGGYYGYTF